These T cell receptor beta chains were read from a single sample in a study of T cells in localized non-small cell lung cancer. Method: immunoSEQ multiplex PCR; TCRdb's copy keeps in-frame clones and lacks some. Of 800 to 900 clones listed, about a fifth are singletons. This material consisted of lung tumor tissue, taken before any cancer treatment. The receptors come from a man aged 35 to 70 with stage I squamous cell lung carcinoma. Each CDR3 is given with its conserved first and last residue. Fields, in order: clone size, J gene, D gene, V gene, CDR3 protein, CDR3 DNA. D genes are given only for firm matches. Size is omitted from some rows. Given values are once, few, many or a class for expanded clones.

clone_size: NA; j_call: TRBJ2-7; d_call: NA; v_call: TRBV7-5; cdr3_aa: CASSISTGAYEQYF; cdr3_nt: TGTGCCAGCAGCATTTCGACAGGGGCCTACGAGCAGTACTTC
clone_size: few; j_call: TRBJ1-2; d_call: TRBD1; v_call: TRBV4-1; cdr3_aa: CASSQSGTGYGYTF; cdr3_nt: TGCGCCAGCAGCCAATCCGGGACAGGGTATGGCTACACCTTC
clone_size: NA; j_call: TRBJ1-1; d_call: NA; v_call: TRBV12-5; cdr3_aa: CASGLPLIQQNTEAFF; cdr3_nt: TGTGCTAGTGGTTTGCCACTAATACAGCAGAACACTGAAGCTTTCTTT
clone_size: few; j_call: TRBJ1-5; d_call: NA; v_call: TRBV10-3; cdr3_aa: CAISVGLDQPQHF; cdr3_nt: TGTGCCATCAGTGTGGGCCTAGATCAGCCCCAGCATTTT
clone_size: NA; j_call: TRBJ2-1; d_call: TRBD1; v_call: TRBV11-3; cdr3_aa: CASSSRQGYNEQFF; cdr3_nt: TGTGCCAGCAGCTCTCGACAGGGGTACAATGAGCAGTTCTTC
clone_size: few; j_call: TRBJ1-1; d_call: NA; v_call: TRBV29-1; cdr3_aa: CSVEDPLNTEAFF; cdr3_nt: TGCAGCGTTGAAGATCCTCTGAACACTGAAGCTTTCTTT
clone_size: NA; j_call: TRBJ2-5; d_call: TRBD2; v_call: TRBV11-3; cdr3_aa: CASSQAASGGPSRTQYF; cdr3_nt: TGTGCCAGCAGCCAGGCGGCTAGCGGGGGGCCATCGAGGACCCAGTACTTC
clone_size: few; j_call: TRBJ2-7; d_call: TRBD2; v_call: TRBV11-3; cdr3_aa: CASSPSGTGAHEQYF; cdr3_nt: TGTGCCAGCAGTCCTAGCGGAACAGGCGCTCACGAGCAGTACTTC
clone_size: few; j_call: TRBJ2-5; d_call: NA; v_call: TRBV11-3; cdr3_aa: CASSSLASQETQYF; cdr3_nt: TGTGCCAGCAGCTCCCTAGCAAGCCAAGAGACCCAGTACTTC
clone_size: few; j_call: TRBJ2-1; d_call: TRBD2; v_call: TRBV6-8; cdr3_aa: CASSSLSGGNYNEQFF; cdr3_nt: TGTGCCAGCAGTTCTCTTAGCGGGGGAAACTACAATGAGCAGTTCTTC
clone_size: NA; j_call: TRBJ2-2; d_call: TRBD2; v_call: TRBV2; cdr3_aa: CASSDPSGGTTGELFF; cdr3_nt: TGTGCCAGCAGTGATCCCAGCGGGGGGACAACCGGGGAGCTGTTTTTT
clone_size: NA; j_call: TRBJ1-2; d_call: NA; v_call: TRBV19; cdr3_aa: CASSIYGQLMGGYTF; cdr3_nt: TGTGCCAGTAGTATCTACGGACAGTTAATGGGTGGCTACACCTTC
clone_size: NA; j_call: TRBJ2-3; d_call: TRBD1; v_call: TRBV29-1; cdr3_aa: CSVRDSRTDTQYF; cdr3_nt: TGCAGCGTACGGGACAGCCGCACAGATACGCAGTATTTT
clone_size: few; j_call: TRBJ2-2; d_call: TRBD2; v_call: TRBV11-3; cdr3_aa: CASSSYGTSGGTGELFF; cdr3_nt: TGTGCCAGCAGCTCCTATGGGACTAGCGGGGGAACCGGGGAGCTGTTTTTT
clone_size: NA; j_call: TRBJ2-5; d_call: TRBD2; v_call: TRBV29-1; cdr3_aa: CSAGTSGGRNQETQYF; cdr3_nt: TGCAGCGCCGGGACTAGCGGGGGGCGGAACCAAGAGACCCAGTACTTC
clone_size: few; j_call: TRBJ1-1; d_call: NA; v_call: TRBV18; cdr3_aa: CASSPPTAQNTEAFF; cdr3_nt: TGTGCCAGCTCACCACCGACAGCACAGAACACTGAAGCTTTCTTT
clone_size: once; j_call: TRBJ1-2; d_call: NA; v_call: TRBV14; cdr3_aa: CASSQASINYGYTF; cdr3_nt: TGTGCCAGCAGCCAAGCATCAATTAACTATGGCTACACCTTC
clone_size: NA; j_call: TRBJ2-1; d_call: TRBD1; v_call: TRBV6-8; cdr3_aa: CASQGVNSYNEQFF; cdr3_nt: TGTGCCAGCCAGGGGGTCAACTCCTACAATGAGCAGTTCTTC
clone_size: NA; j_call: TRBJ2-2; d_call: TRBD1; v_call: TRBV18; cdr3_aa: CASSLWDSHRGAVF; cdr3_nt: TGTGCCAGCTCACTCTGGGACAGTCACCGGGGAGCTGTTTTT
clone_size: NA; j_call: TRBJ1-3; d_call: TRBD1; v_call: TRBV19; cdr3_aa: CASSIRQGPGNTIYF; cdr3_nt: TGTGCCAGTAGTATACGACAGGGGCCTGGAAACACCATATATTTT
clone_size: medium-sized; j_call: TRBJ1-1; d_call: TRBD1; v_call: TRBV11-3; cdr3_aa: CASSPSTGGMNTEAFF; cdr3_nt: TGTGCCAGCAGCCCTTCGACAGGGGGCATGAACACTGAAGCTTTCTTT
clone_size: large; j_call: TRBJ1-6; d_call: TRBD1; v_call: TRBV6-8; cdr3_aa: CASSPGTGDSPLHF; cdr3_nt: TGTGCCAGCAGTCCCGGGACAGGGGATTCACCCCTCCACTTT
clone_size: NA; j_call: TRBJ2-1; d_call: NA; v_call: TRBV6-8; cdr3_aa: CASSWDSPGEQFF; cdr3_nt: TGTGCCAGCAGTTGGGACTCTCCGGGGGAGCAGTTCTTC
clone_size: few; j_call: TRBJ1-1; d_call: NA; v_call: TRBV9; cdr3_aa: CASSVRQINTEAFF; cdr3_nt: TGTGCCAGCAGCGTCCGACAGATAAACACTGAAGCTTTCTTT
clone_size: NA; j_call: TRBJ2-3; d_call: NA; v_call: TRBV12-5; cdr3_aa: CASGLAASTDTQYF; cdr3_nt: TGTGCTAGTGGTTTGGCAGCTAGCACAGATACGCAGTATTTT
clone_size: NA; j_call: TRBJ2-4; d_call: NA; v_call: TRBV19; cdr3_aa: CASSIGSGRAKNIQYF; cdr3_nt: TGTGCCAGTAGTATTGGGTCAGGGAGAGCCAAAAACATTCAGTACTTC
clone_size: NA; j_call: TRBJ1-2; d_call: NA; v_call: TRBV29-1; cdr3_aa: CSVHGGERYGYTF; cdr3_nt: TGCAGCGTTCACGGGGGTGAGCGGTATGGCTACACCTTC
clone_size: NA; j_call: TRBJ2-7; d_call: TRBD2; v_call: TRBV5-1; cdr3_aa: CASSSGLADSYEQYF; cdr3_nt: TGCGCCAGCAGCTCGGGACTAGCGGACTCCTACGAGCAGTACTTC
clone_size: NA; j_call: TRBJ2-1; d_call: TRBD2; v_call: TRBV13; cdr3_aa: CASRSRLAGDNEQFF; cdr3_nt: TGTGCCAGCAGGTCTAGACTAGCGGGGGACAATGAGCAGTTCTTC
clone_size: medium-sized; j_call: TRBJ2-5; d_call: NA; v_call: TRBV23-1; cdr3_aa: CASSQDATSQETQYF; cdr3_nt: TGCGCCAGCAGCCAAGACGCGACTAGCCAAGAGACCCAGTACTTC
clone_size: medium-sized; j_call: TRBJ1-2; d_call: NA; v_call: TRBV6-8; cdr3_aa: CASSSLPGAGYTF; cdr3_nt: TGTGCCAGCAGTTCCCTCCCGGGGGCGGGCTACACCTTC
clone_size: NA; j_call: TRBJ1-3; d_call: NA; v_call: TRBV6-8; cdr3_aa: CASSEAQRPGNTIYF; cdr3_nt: TGTGCCAGCAGTGAGGCCCAGCGACCGGGAAACACCATATATTTT
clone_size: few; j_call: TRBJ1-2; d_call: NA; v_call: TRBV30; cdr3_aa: CAWSTGYGYTF; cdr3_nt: TGTGCCTGGAGTACAGGGTATGGCTACACCTTC
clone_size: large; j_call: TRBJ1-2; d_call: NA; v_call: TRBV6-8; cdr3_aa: CASSYMGGYGYTF; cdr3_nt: TGTGCCAGCAGTTACATGGGGGGCTATGGCTACACCTTC
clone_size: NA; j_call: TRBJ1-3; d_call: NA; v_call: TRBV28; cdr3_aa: CASSNAGNTIYF; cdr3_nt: TGTGCCAGCAGCAATGCTGGAAACACCATATATTTT
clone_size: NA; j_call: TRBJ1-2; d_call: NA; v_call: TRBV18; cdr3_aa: CASSPGQANYGYTF; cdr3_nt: TGTGCCAGCTCCCCAGGGCAAGCTAACTATGGCTACACCTTC
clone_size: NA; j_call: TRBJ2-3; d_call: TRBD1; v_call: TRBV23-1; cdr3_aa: CASSRGTGHTDTQYF; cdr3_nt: TGCGCCAGCAGTCGGGGGACAGGGCACACAGATACGCAGTATTTT
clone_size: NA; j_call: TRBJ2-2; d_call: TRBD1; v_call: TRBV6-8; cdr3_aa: CAIAGQGAGELFF; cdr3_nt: TGTGCCATCGCGGGACAGGGAGCCGGGGAGCTGTTTTTT
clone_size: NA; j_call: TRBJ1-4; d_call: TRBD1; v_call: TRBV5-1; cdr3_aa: CASRRDRGNEKLFF; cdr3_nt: TGCGCCAGCAGACGGGACAGGGGAAATGAAAAACTGTTTTTT
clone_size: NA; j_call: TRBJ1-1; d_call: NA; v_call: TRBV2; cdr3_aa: CASSDIFLGWKLTNTEAFF; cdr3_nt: TGTGCCAGCAGTGACATTTTTTTAGGGTGGAAGTTAACGAACACTGAAGCTTTCTTT
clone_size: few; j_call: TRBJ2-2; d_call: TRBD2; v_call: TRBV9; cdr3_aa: CASHITSGVTGELFF; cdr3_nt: TGTGCCAGCCACATTACTAGCGGGGTTACCGGGGAGCTGTTTTTT
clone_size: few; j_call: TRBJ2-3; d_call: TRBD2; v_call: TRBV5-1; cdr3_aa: CASSLAGLAGAWDTQYF; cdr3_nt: TGCGCCAGCAGCTTGGCGGGACTAGCGGGGGCCTGGGATACGCAGTATTTT
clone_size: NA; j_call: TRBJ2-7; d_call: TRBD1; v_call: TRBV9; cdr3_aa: CATSRPVDRESHEQYF; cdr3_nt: TGTGCCACCAGTAGGCCGGTGGACAGGGAGTCCCACGAGCAGTACTTC
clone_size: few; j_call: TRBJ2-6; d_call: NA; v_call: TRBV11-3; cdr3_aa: CASSYRGRAGANVLTF; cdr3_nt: TGTGCCAGCAGCTACAGGGGGAGGGCTGGGGCCAACGTCCTGACTTTC
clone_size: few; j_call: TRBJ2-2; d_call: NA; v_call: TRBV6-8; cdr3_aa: CASSEISGSGELFF; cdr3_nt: TGTGCCAGCAGTGAGATTTCTGGGTCCGGGGAGCTGTTTTTT